What follows are 22 T cell receptor beta chains derived from one specimen sequenced in a study of early T cells in non-severe SARS-CoV-2 infection. TCRdb used MiXCR to reprocess the 5' RACE reads, holding one entry per CDR3 protein. The sample yields some 16,000 distinct CDR3 sequences, more than 5% seen once. The sample taken for sequencing was whole blood. All receptors come from an adult who was a healthcare worker with PCR-confirmed SARS-CoV-2 infection or an uninfected control (not recorded which).

Many counts were recorded for this clonotype. V usage is TRBV27 and J usage is TRBJ2-1; 9 nucleotides line up with TRBD2. This CDR3 is built from 16 residues. Per the germline V gene, CDR1 is MNHEY and CDR2 is SMNVEV (reference sequence). V lost 3 bases and J lost 5; bases outside the gene matches: 8. The CDR3: CASSFIATSGNNEQFF. CDR3 nucleotide sequence: TGTGCCAGCAGTTTTATAGCGACTAGCGGAAACAATGAGCAGTTCTTC.

This clonotype qualifies as medium-sized. The chain couples TRBV5-8 to TRBJ1-5; unclear D gene. This CDR3 is 16 amino acids long. Germline V gives CDR1 SGHTS, CDR2 YDEGEE. V lost 3 bases and J 9 bases, leaving 22 bases between the germline ends. The CDR3 DNA reads as TGTGCCAGCAGCTCCACCTACTCTCCAGTTCGGTGGCCCCAGCATTTT. It is translated as CASSSTYSPVRWPQHF.

The rearrangement links TRBV28 to TRBJ1-5; possible D gene TRBD1, 6 bases. With 7 bases removed from V and 3 bases from J, the gap between germline ends came to 13 bases. The CDR3 has 14 amino acids. Germline V gives CDR1 MDHEN, CDR2 SYDVKM. In nucleotides, the CDR3 is TGTGCCAGCACGGGGGGGCGATCCAATCAGCCCCAGCATTTT. This codes for CASTGGRSNQPQHF.

This clonotype was recorded at least ten times. The genes are TRBV7-2 and TRBJ2-2; D is perhaps TRBD1 (6 bases). Trimming left V 5 bases short and J 0 bases short, with 10 bases between. This CDR3 contains 15 residues. Germline values: CDR1 SGHTA, CDR2 FQGNSA. The CDR3 is CASSRDNANTGELFF. The CDR3 DNA is TGTGCCAGCAGCCGGGACAACGCGAACACCGGGGAGCTGTTTTTT.

In its sample, this clonotype ranks as medium-sized. The chain recombines TRBV20-1 with TRBJ1-2; weak D call: TRBD1 (5 bases). Germline V gene sequence: CDR1 DFQATT, CDR2 SNEGSKA (reference sequence). With 3 bases removed from V and 1 base from J, the gap between germline ends came to 15 bases. The length of the CDR3 is 15 residues. DNA of the CDR3: TGCAGTGCTAGTGGGGGAGGACCTTTTAACTATGGCTACACCTTC. Amino acid sequence: CSASGGGPFNYGYTF.

This clonotype is medium-sized (0.01 to 0.1%) by share. The chain combines TRBV7-3 with TRBJ2-3; 11 bases fit TRBD2. J lost 0 bases, V lost 5 bases, and 19 bases had no gene match. The CDR3 totals 21 residues. From germline, CDR1 is SGHTA and CDR2 FQGTGA. For the CDR3, the DNA is TGTGCCAGCAGCCAGCCCCCCTCTTGGGCTAGCGGGAGGCTCAGCACAGATACGCAGTATTTT. As protein: CASSQPPSWASGRLSTDTQYF.

This clonotype has more than one count but fewer than ten. The rearrangement joins TRBV11-2 to TRBJ2-5, with 10 bases identical to TRBD2. Germline trimming cut 0 bases from V and 5 bases from J; bases unmatched to any gene: 12. The CDR3 has 18 amino acids. CDR1 is SGHAT and CDR2 is FQNNGV in the germline V gene. CDR3: CASSLDWASGSPMETQYF. Here the CDR3 DNA reads TGTGCCAGCAGCTTAGATTGGGCTAGCGGGAGCCCCATGGAGACCCAGTACTTC.

This clonotype was recorded at least ten times. The chain is built from TRBV5-1 and TRBJ2-3; unclear D gene. From germline, CDR1 is SGHRS and CDR2 YFSETQ. CDR3 length equals 13 residues. The V end lost 0 bases, the J end lost 5 bases, and 7 bases lay between the germline ends. The DNA for the CDR3 is TGCGCCAGCAGCTTGGCAGGACGAGATACGCAGTATTTT. It yields the protein CASSLAGRDTQYF.

This clonotype was recorded at least ten times. The V gene is TRBV29-1, the J gene TRBJ2-5, with 8 bases matching TRBD1. The CDR3 length is 14 residues. Germline trimming cut 7 bases from V and 7 bases from J; bases unmatched to any gene: 14. The germline CDR1 and CDR2 sequences are SQVTM and ANQGSEA. In nucleotides, the CDR3 is TGCAGCGCCGAACCGGGACAGGCGGCAGGGACCCAGTACTTC. This translates into CSAEPGQAAGTQYF.

This clonotype has ten or more counts. V usage is TRBV11-2 and J usage is TRBJ2-1; D unresolved. V lost 1 base to trimming and J lost 8 bases, with 24 bases between them. CDR3 length: 18 amino acids. In germline, CDR1 is SGHAT, CDR2 FQNNGV. CDR3 DNA: TGTGCCAGCAGCTTAGTTGACTCGAGAAGAAGCGCCGGCCATGAGCAGTTCTTC. This translates into CASSLVDSRRSAGHEQFF.

Sample share makes this clonotype medium-sized. The chain is built from TRBV15 and TRBJ2-3; 11 bases are shared with TRBD2. V was clipped by 1 base and J by 6 bases; unmatched bases: 3. Germline values: CDR1 LNHNV, CDR2 YYDKDF (reference sequence). The CDR3 extends over 15 amino acids. CDR3 DNA sequence: TGTGCCACCAGCAGAGTACCTAGCGGGAGGGATACGCAGTATTTT. Its translation: CATSRVPSGRDTQYF.

This clonotype was detected ten times or more. V is TRBV7-7 and J is TRBJ2-7; 11 bases are a match to TRBD2. The junction had 8 bases not matched to a gene; V was cut back by 8 bases and J by 2 bases. CDR1 and CDR2 (germline): SSHAT, FNYEAQ (reference sequence). The CDR3 has 15 amino acids. In DNA, the CDR3 is TGTGCCAGCCTGCTAGCGGGAGGCATGACCTACGAGCAGTACGTC. Its protein product is CASLLAGGMTYEQYV.

There are many counts of this clonotype. The chain recombines TRBV12-3 or TRBV12-4 with TRBJ2-3; 7 bases fit TRBD1. The V segment lost 7 bases and the J segment 2 bases; nucleotides outside the gene matches: 6. This CDR3 has 14 residues. The CDR3: CASTRTGFTDTQYF. DNA for the CDR3: TGTGCCAGCACCCGGACAGGATTCACAGATACGCAGTATTTT.

The table lists this clonotype with many counts. CDR3 sequence (DNA): TGTGCCAGTAGTCTGGCCGGGACTGCCAACACCGGGGAGCTGTTTTTT. Protein product: CASSLAGTANTGELFF. The rearrangement uses TRBV19 and TRBJ2-2; D possibly corresponds to TRBD2 (6 bases). This CDR3 comprises 16 residues. The V gene's germline CDR1 is LNHDA and CDR2 SQIVND (reference sequence). V was pared by 5 bases and J by 2 bases, with 15 bases between.

This clonotype turned up a few times. The genes are TRBV10-2 and TRBJ1-1, with 10 bases that match TRBD1. This CDR3 spans 14 amino acids. V was pared by 6 bases and J by 4 bases, with 5 bases of the junction left unmatched. CDR1 and CDR2 (germline): WSHSY, SAAADI. In DNA form, the CDR3 reads TGCGCCAGCAGAGCGGGACAGGGGAGCACTGAAGCTTTCTTT. It translates to CASRAGQGSTEAFF.

This clonotype was counted ten times or more. The rearrangement uses TRBV11-2 and TRBJ2-6; weak D call: TRBD1 (5 bases). The CDR3 has 15 amino acids. V gave up 5 bases and J gave up 0 bases, with 8 bases separating them. The V gene's germline CDR1 is SGHAT and CDR2 FQNNGV. For the CDR3, the DNA is TGTGCCAGCAGCCCGACAGTCTCTGGGGCCAACGTCCTGACTTTC. The encoded protein is CASSPTVSGANVLTF.

The chain employs TRBV7-6 and TRBJ2-5; D not resolved. Germline CDR1 reads SGHVS; CDR2 reads FNYEAQ. Deletions cut 3 bases from V and 5 bases from J, with 7 bases between. This CDR3 spans 12 amino acids. CDR3 region: CASSFRAETQYF. DNA for the CDR3: TGTGCCAGCAGCTTTAGGGCTGAGACCCAGTACTTC. The full variable domain, in which reference TRBV7-6 and TRBJ2-5 provide the parts outside the CDR3, is GAGVSQSPRYKVTKRGQDVALRCDPISGHVSLYWYRQALGQGPEFLTYFNYEAQQDKSGLPNDRFSAERPEGSISTLTIQRTEQRDSAMYRCASSFRAETQYFGPGTRLLVL.

In this sample, this clonotype turned up a few times. The rearrangement joins TRBV29-1 to TRBJ2-7; D is ambiguous. This CDR3 has 12 residues. Germline CDR1 and CDR2: SQVTM and ANQGSEA. V lost 7 bases and J lost 3, with 13 bases in between. CDR3 protein: CSASDNDYEQYV. DNA for the CDR3: TGCAGCGCTTCCGACAATGACTACGAGCAGTACGTC.

This clonotype has at least ten counts. The genes are TRBV20-1 and TRBJ2-5; 11 nucleotides align to TRBD1. J lost 4 bases, V lost 5 bases, and 9 bases had no gene match. CDR1 and CDR2 (germline): DFQATT, SNEGSKA (reference sequence). The CDR3 is 15 amino acids. As DNA, the CDR3 is TGCAGTGCTGACTCCGCCGGGACAGGGGGAGAGACCCAGTACTTC. As protein: CSADSAGTGGETQYF.

V usage is TRBV5-1 and J usage is TRBJ1-1; D gene unclear. V lost 2 bases to trimming and J lost 4 bases, with 12 bases between them. Germline lookup yields CDR1 SGHRS and CDR2 YFSETQ. The CDR3 is made up of 14 amino acids. The CDR3 DNA reads as TGCGCCAGCAGCTTCGAGGGAACAATCACTGAAGCTTTCTTT. This encodes CASSFEGTITEAFF.

This clonotype was picked up many times. The rearrangement links TRBV10-3 to TRBJ2-7, with a possible D match to TRBD1 (5 bases). The germline V gene encodes CDR1 ENHRY and CDR2 SYGVKD. The CDR3 totals 14 residues. V lost 10 bases and J lost 1, with 17 bases in between. The CDR3 is CATAYQGSSYEQYV. Here the CDR3 DNA reads TGTGCCACGGCCTATCAGGGTTCATCCTACGAGCAGTACGTC.

This clonotype was found many times. The V call is TRBV11-1, the J call TRBJ2-5; a possible D gene is TRBD2 (5 bases). The length of the CDR3 is 15 residues. Trimming stripped 2 bases from V and 1 base from J, with 11 bases between. Looked up from germline, CDR1 is SGHAT and CDR2 is FQDESV (reference sequence). CDR3 residues: CASSLTAELQETQYF. The CDR3 bases are TGTGCCAGCAGCTTAACAGCGGAGCTCCAAGAGACCCAGTACTTC.